This passage covers 20 T cell receptor beta chains from one sample sequenced in a study of blood T cells in healthy people across ages. For the second PCR, which ran for roughly 6 to 12 cycles, a sample-barcoded 5' primer and a J-beta primer mix were used. From the 5' RACE reads, TCRdb called clonotypes with MiXCR, one entry per CDR3 protein. This sample has 1.5 million to 2 million distinct CDR3 sequences, with approximately 30% found just once. Sequenced material: blood. Receptors were obtained from a woman younger than 45 in good health.

This sequence joins TRBV12-3 or TRBV12-4 and TRBJ2-1; 7 bases are a match to TRBD1. J gave up 2 bases and V 6 bases, and 7 bases lay outside the gene matches. CDR3 length equals 15 residues. The CDR3 nucleotides read TGTGCCAGCAGACTAGGGGGCAGGACCTACAATGAGCAGTTCTTC. It encodes CASRLGGRTYNEQFF.

This clonotype occurred many times. V and J are TRBV9 and TRBJ2-1; D tentatively fits TRBD1 or TRBD2 (5 bases each). Trimming took off 3 bases at V and 5 bases at J, with 12 bases between the two ends. This CDR3 region has 14 residues. Per germline, CDR1 SGDLS and CDR2 YYNGEE. The CDR3 loop reads CASSGDGENNEQFF. In DNA, the CDR3 is TGTGCCAGCAGCGGGGACGGAGAGAACAATGAGCAGTTCTTC.

With regard to this clonotype: The junction departs from germline at one end; a sequencing error may be responsible. The rearrangement links TRBV27 to TRBJ2-6; tentative D call: TRBD1 (6 bases). The germline V gene has CDR1 MNHEY and CDR2 SMNVEV (reference sequence). The CDR3 has 17 residues. For the CDR3, the DNA is TGTACCAGCGGAACGGGACAATATATCTCTGGGGCCAACGTCCTGACTTTC. Translating it yields CTSGTGQYISGANVLTF.

The chain recombines TRBV7-9 with TRBJ2-1; 12 nucleotides match TRBD2. J lost 5 bases, V lost 1 base, and 6 bases had no gene match. Germline V gene sequence: CDR1 SEHNR, CDR2 FQNEAQ (reference sequence). The CDR3 has 17 amino acids. CDR3 sequence: CASSLGSRTSGNNEQFF. The CDR3 DNA follows: TGTGCCAGCAGCTTAGGGTCAAGGACTAGCGGGAACAATGAGCAGTTCTTC. The complete variable domain, with remaining parts taken from reference TRBV7-9 and TRBJ2-1, reads DTGVSQNPRHKITKRGQNVTFRCDPISEHNRLYWYRQTLGQGPEFLTYFQNEAQLEKSRLLSDRFSAERPKGSFSTLEIQRTEQGDSAMYLCASSLGSRTSGNNEQFFGPGTRLTVL.

The gene calls are TRBV28 and TRBJ2-7; D is possibly TRBD1 (6 bases). Germline V gene sequence: CDR1 MDHEN, CDR2 SYDVKM. This CDR3 spans 15 amino acids. Deletions cut 3 bases from V and 2 bases from J, with 14 bases between. This CDR3 reads CASSFQGHSTYEQYF. The DNA of the CDR3 is TGTGCCAGCAGTTTCCAGGGGCACTCTACCTACGAGCAGTACTTC. Combining the CDR3 with reference TRBV28 and TRBJ2-7 gives the whole variable domain DVKVTQSSRYLVKRTGEKVFLECVQDMDHENMFWYRQDPGLGLRLIYFSYDVKMKEKGDIPEGYSVSREKKERFSLILESASTNQTSMYLCASSFQGHSTYEQYFGPGTRLTVT.

In this sample, this clonotype turned up many times. The V call is TRBV10-3, the J call TRBJ2-4, with a tentative D call TRBD2 (7 bases). The CDR3 is 14 residues long. The V end was cut by 4 bases, the J end by 8 bases, with 15 bases between. The germline V gene encodes CDR1 ENHRY and CDR2 SYGVKD. CDR3: CAISGGGAQDIQYF. In nucleotides, the CDR3 is TGTGCCATCAGTGGTGGGGGGGCTCAGGACATTCAGTACTTC.

This sequence joins TRBV24-1 and TRBJ1-3; 8 nucleotides line up with TRBD1. Germline CDR1 and CDR2: KGHDR and SFDVKD. This CDR3 region has 16 residues. V was pared by 3 bases and J by 3 bases, with 6 bases of the junction left unmatched. CDR3 protein: CATSDGLTGDGNTIYF. As DNA, the CDR3 is TGTGCCACCAGTGATGGCCTGACAGGGGATGGAAACACCATATATTTT.

This rearrangement joins TRBV20-1 to TRBJ2-1, with D maybe TRBD2 (6 bases). V was shortened by 3 bases and J by 7 bases, with 16 bases between the two germline ends. The CDR3 is 14 residues long. Germline CDR1 reads DFQATT; CDR2 reads SNEGSKA (reference sequence). The CDR3 DNA sequence: TGCAGTGCTAGTGGGGGGTCGGGTTATAATGAGCAGTTCTTC. Protein sequence: CSASGGSGYNEQFF.

This clonotype was observed many times. The V gene is TRBV7-9, the J gene TRBJ1-2; D is unclear. The germline CDR1 and CDR2 sequences are SEHNR and FQNEAQ (reference sequence). The CDR3 spans 11 residues. The V end was cut by 8 bases, the J end by 0 bases, with 4 bases between. The CDR3 loop reads CASLANYGYTF. In nucleotides, the CDR3 is TGTGCCAGCTTAGCTAACTATGGCTACACCTTC. The full variable domain, rest sourced from reference TRBV7-9 and TRBJ1-2, is DTGVSQNPRHKITKRGQNVTFRCDPISEHNRLYWYRQTLGQGPEFLTYFQNEAQLEKSRLLSDRFSAERPKGSFSTLEIQRTEQGDSAMYLCASLANYGYTFGSGTRLTVV.

As to this clonotype: A much larger clone lies one base from this, so it may be a read error. The rearrangement uses TRBV2 and TRBJ2-7; D unresolved. Germline lookup yields CDR1 SNHLY and CDR2 FYNNEI. This CDR3 contains 11 residues. CDR3: CASSGEFEQCF. CDR3 nucleotides: TGTGCCAGCAGTGGGGAATTCGAGCAGTGCTTC.

This clonotype was counted at least ten times. V usage is TRBV7-9 and J usage is TRBJ2-5; D not certain. The CDR3 is 13 residues long. With 5 bases removed from V and 1 base from J, the gap between germline ends came to 8 bases. CDR1 SEHNR and CDR2 FQNEAQ come from the germline V gene (reference sequence). This CDR3 is CASSPWSQETQYF. The CDR3 DNA reads TGTGCCAGCAGCCCCTGGTCCCAAGAGACCCAGTACTTC.

There are many counts of this clonotype. This chain connects TRBV20-1 to TRBJ1-4, with a possible D match to TRBD1 (6 bases). This CDR3 comprises 15 residues. Germline V CDR1 and CDR2: DFQATT, SNEGSKA (reference sequence). Trimming left V 0 bases short and J 8 bases short, with 16 bases between. The CDR3: CSARDPGRGNEKLFF. The DNA for the CDR3 is TGCAGTGCTAGAGATCCAGGCAGGGGCAACGAAAAACTGTTTTTT.

The V gene is TRBV4-3, the J gene TRBJ2-7; tentative D call: TRBD1 (7 bases). V lost 1 base and J 2 bases, leaving 18 bases between the germline ends. The CDR3 totals 17 residues. In germline, CDR1 is LGHNA, CDR2 YSLEER. This CDR3 is CASSQAGGAGGTYEQYF. In DNA form, the CDR3 reads TGCGCCAGCAGCCAAGCAGGAGGGGCAGGGGGGACCTACGAGCAGTACTTC.

The table lists this clonotype with many counts. The genes are TRBV6-5 and TRBJ2-7; D is possibly TRBD1 (6 bases). Trimming shortened V by 8 bases and J by 4 bases, and 12 bases separated the two germline ends. CDR1 MNHEY and CDR2 SVGAGI come from the germline V gene. The CDR3 is made up of 12 amino acids. CDR3 protein: CASGQGKYEQYF. In nucleotides, the CDR3 is TGTGCCAGCGGCCAGGGGAAATACGAGCAGTACTTC.

This clonotype has ten or more counts. The chain uses TRBV4-2 and TRBJ2-6; weak D call: TRBD2 (5 bases). This CDR3 contains 18 residues. The germline V gene encodes CDR1 LGHNA and CDR2 YNFKEQ. The germline V and J ends were trimmed by 1 base and 0 bases, with 13 bases remaining between them. This CDR3 is CASSQGGAGVSGANVLTF. The CDR3 DNA follows: TGTGCCAGCAGCCAAGGAGGCGCGGGCGTCTCTGGGGCCAACGTCCTGACTTTC.

The chain has TRBV2 and TRBJ2-1; possible D gene TRBD2, 6 bases. This CDR3 has 15 residues. Germline V gene data show CDR1 as SNHLY and CDR2 as FYNNEI. The V end was cut by 5 bases, the J end by 7 bases, with 18 bases between. This CDR3 reads CASSRYGGLRNEQFF. The CDR3 DNA sequence: TGTGCCAGCAGTAGATACGGAGGGTTAAGGAATGAGCAGTTCTTC.

This sequence joins TRBV18 and TRBJ2-6; D ambiguous. Trimming cost V 2 bases and J 0 bases, with 11 bases left between them. The germline CDR1 and CDR2 sequences are KGHSH and LQKENI. The length of the CDR3 is 17 residues. The CDR3 spells CASSPRGMSSGANVLTF. The DNA for the CDR3 is TGTGCCAGCTCACCAAGAGGTATGAGCTCTGGGGCCAACGTCCTGACTTTC.

V is TRBV20-1 and J is TRBJ2-5; maybe TRBD1 (6 bases). Germline V gives CDR1 DFQATT, CDR2 SNEGSKA (reference sequence). V was shortened by 0 bases and J by 11 bases, with 22 bases between the two germline ends. CDR3 size: 15 residues. CDR3 in amino acids: CSAREGTLGLLEQYF. DNA of the CDR3: TGCAGTGCTAGAGAAGGGACATTAGGACTCTTGGAGCAGTACTTC.

The genes are TRBV5-1 and TRBJ2-5; 7 positions agree with TRBD2. Germline values: CDR1 SGHRS, CDR2 YFSETQ. After removal of 7 bases from V and 4 bases from J, the junction contained 7 bases not matched to a gene. CDR3 length: 13 residues. This CDR3 is CASHIPGGETQYF. CDR3 DNA sequence: TGCGCCAGCCACATACCGGGGGGAGAGACCCAGTACTTC.

The chain uses TRBV7-9 and TRBJ1-2, with D unresolved. CDR1 SEHNR and CDR2 FQNEAQ come from the germline V gene (reference sequence). The ends were cut back, 4 bases at V and 1 base at J, with 13 bases in the middle. There are 15 residues in the CDR3. The CDR3 region has the DNA TGTGCCAGCAGCTCTCCGGACTCCTTTAACTATGGCTACACCTTC. Its translation: CASSSPDSFNYGYTF.